The source of this T cell receptor beta chain is a study of radiotherapy plus CTLA-4 blockade in lung cancer (dated by TCRdb to 2016 to 2018). As for the study more broadly: Among enrolled patients, approximately 19% had an objective response and about 30% reached disease control. Overall study results and their limits: After treatment with radiotherapy and ipilimumab, TCR clones that came from tumors expanded in the peripheral blood. Increased serum interferon-beta after radiation, together with early dynamic changes in blood T cell clones, were reported to be the strongest predictors of response.

In regard to this clone: It lacks a known antigen. Per-base quality was not reported, and no clone a single base away is much larger than it.

The method was the immunoSEQ multiplex PCR assay. Imported from immuneACCESS, the table was reduced by TCRdb to in-frame sequences with V and J called. These copies leave out some clones; in studies compared against another copy, an unresolved V gene accounts for under half, and the cause of the remainder is not known. The sample table lists 50,000 to 60,000 clones, less than 85% of them with a count of one. The ten largest clonotypes hold around a sixth of the sample. The junction carries 11 bases between V and J, which are trimmed by 3 bases and 2 bases respectively. Its CDR3 holds 15 amino acids, cysteine through phenylalanine. Only the CDR3 DNA is retained, 45 bases long and in frame from the first base. Looking up the germline V gene yields CDR1 ENHRY and CDR2 SYGVKD. The study tested focal radiation therapy combined with CTLA-4 blockade (ipilimumab) in patients with chemo-refractory metastatic non-small-cell lung cancer.

The chain is encoded by TRBV10-3 joined to TRBJ2-1; the D gene remains uncertain. This material consisted of peripheral blood, taken from a patient treated with radiotherapy plus ipilimumab. The sequence was obtained from a human donor with non-small cell lung cancer who had a complete response to radiotherapy plus ipilimumab. The sequenced DNA: TGTGCCATCAGTGAAGTAGTATCCGCCTACAATGAGCAGTTCTTC. Its translation reads: CAISEVVSAYNEQFF.